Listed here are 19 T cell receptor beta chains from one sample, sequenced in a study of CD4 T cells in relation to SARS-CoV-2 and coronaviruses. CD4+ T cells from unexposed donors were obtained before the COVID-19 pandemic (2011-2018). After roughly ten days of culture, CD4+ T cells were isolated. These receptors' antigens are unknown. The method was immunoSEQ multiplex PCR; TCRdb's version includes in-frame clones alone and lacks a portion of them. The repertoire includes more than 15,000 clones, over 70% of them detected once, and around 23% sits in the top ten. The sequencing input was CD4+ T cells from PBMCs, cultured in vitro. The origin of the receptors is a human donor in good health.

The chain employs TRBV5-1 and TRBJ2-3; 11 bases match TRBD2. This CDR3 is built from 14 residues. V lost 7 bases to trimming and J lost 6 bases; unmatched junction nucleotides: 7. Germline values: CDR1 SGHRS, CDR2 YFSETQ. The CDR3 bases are TGCGCCAGCTGTAGCGGGGGGGTTATGGATACGCAGTATTTT. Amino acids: CASCSGGVMDTQYF.

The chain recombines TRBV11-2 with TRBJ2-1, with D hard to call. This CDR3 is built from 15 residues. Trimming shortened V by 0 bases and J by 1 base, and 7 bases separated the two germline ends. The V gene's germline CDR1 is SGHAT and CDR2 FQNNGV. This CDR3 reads CASSLEGRSYNEQFF. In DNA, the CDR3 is TGTGCCAGCAGCTTAGAGGGTCGGTCCTACAATGAGCAGTTCTTC. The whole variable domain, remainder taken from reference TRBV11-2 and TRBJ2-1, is EAGVAQSPRYKIIEKRQSVAFWCNPISGHATLYWYQQILGQGPKLLIQFQNNGVVDDSQLPKDRFSAERLKGVDSTLKIQPAKLEDSAVYLCASSLEGRSYNEQFFGPGTRLTVL.

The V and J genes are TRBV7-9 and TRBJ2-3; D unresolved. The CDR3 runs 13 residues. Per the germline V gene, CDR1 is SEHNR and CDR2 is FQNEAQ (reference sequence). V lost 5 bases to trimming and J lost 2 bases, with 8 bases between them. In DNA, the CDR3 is TGTGCCAGCAGCCCCTACAACACAGATACGCAGTATTTT. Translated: CASSPYNTDTQYF.

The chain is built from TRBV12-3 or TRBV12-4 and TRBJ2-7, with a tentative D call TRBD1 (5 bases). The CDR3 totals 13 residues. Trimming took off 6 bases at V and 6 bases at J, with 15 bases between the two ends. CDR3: CASRLASQGEQYF. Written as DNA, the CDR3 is TGTGCCAGCAGACTGGCCAGCCAGGGCGAGCAGTACTTC.

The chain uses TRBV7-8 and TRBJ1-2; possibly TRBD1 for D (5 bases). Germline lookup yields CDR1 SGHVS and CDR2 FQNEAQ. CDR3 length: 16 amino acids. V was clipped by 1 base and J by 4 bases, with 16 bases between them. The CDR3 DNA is TGTGCCAGCAGCTTAGAGCCGTGGGACCGGTTCTATGGCTACACCTTC. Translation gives CASSLEPWDRFYGYTF.

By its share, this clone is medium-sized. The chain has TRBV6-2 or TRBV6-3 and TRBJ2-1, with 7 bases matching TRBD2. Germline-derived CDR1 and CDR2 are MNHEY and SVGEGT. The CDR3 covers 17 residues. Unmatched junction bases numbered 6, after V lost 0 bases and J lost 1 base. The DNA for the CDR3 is TGTGCCAGCAGTTACTCCCTGTTGCGGGGGTCCTACAATGAGCAGTTCTTC. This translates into CASSYSLLRGSYNEQFF.

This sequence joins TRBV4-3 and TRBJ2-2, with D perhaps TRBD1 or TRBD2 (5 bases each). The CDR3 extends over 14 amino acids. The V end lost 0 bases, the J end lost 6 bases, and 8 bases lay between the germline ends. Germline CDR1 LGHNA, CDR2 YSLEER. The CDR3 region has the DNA TGCGCCAGCAGCCAAGAACGGGGACCCGGGGAGCTGTTTTTT. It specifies CASSQERGPGELFF.

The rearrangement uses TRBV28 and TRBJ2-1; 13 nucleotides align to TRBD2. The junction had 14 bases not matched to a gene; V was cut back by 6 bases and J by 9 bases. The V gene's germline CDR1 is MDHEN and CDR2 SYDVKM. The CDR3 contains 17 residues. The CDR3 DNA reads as TGTGCCAGCAGAAAGGGACGGGGACTAGCGGGGACCAGTGAGCAGTTCTTC. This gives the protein CASRKGRGLAGTSEQFF.

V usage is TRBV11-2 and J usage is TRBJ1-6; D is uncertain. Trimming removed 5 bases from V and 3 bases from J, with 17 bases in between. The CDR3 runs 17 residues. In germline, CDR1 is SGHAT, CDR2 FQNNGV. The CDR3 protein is CASSVSRVPFYNSPLHF. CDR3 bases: TGTGCCAGCAGCGTTTCGAGGGTGCCTTTCTATAATTCACCCCTCCACTTT.

The CDR3 loop is CASGSYLAGGLALGEQYF. CDR3 in DNA: TGTGCTAGTGGTTCCTATTTAGCGGGAGGGCTCGCCCTAGGCGAGCAGTACTTC. The chain is built from TRBV12-5 and TRBJ2-7; 11 bases agree with TRBD2. This CDR3 comprises 18 residues. Germline V CDR1 and CDR2: LGHNT, FRNRAP. V shed 4 bases and J 6 bases; nucleotides not matched to a gene: 17.

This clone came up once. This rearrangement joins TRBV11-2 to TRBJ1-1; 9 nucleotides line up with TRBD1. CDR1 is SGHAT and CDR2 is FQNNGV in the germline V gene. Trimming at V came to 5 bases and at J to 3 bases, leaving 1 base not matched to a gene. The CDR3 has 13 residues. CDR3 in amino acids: CASSRDRDTEAFF. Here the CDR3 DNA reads TGTGCCAGCAGCCGGGACAGGGACACTGAAGCTTTCTTT.

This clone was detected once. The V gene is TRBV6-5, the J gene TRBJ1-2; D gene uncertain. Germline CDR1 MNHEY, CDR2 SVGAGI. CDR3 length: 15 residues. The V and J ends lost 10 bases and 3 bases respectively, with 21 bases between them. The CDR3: CATNAWAGVDYGYTF. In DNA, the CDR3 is TGTGCCACCAATGCCTGGGCGGGAGTGGACTATGGCTACACCTTC.

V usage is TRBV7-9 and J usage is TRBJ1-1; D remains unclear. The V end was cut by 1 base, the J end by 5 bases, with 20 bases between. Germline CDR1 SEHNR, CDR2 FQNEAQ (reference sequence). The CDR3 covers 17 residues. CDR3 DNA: TGTGCCAGCAGCTTAGGTTTTACCGGTTGGGGTGTAACTGAAGCTTTCTTT. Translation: CASSLGFTGWGVTEAFF.

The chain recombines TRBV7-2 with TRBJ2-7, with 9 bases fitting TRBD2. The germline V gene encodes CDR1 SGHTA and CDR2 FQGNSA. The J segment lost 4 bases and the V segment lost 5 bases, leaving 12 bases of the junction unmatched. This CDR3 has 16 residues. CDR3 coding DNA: TGTGCCAGCAGCGCCGGGATGGCGGGAGGGCCTTACGAGCAGTACTTC. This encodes CASSAGMAGGPYEQYF.

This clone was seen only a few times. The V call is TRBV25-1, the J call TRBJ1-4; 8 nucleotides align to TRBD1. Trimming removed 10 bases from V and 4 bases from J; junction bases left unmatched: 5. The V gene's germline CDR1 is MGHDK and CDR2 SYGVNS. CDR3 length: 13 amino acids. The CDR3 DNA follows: TGTGCCACCTCGGGACAGGTTAATGAAAAACTGTTTTTT. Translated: CATSGQVNEKLFF.

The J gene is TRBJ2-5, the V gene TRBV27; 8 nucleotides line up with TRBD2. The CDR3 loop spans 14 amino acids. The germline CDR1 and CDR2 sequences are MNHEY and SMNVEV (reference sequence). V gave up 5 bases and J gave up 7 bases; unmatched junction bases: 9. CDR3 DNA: TGTGCCAGCAGTCCCGTGGCGGGAGGAGGGACCCAGTACTTC. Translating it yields CASSPVAGGGTQYF.

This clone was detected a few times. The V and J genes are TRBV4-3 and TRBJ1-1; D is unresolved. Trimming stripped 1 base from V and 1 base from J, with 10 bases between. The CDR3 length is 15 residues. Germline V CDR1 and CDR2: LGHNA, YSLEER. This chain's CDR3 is CASSQVSEGNTEAFF. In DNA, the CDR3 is TGCGCCAGCAGCCAAGTCTCCGAGGGGAACACTGAAGCTTTCTTT.

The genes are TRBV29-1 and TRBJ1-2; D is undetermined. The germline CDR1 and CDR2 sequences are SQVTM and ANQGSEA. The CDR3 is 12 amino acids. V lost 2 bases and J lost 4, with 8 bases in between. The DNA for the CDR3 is TGCAGCGTTGAACCACAGACCTATGGCTACACCTTC. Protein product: CSVEPQTYGYTF. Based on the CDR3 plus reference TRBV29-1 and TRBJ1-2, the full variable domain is SAVISQKPSRDICQRGTSLTIQCQVDSQVTMMFWYRQQPGQSLTLIATANQGSEATYESGFVIDKFPISRPNLTFSTLTVSNMSPEDSSIYLCSVEPQTYGYTFGSGTRLTVV.

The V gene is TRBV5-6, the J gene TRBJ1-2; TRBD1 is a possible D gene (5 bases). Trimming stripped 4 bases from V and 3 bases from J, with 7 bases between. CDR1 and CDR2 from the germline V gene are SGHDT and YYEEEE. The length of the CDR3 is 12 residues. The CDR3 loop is CASSMTDYGYTF. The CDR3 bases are TGTGCCAGCAGCATGACAGACTATGGCTACACCTTC. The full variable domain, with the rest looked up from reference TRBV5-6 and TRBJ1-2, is DAGVTQSPTHLIKTRGQQVTLRCSPKSGHDTVSWYQQALGQGPQFIFQYYEEEERQRGNFPDRFSGHQFPNYSSELNVNALLLGDSALYLCASSMTDYGYTFGSGTRLTVV.